Listed below are T cell receptor beta chains from one sample, sequenced in a study of T cell clones after liver transplantation. Profiling relied on immunoSEQ multiplex PCR, and the TCRdb table lists in-frame clones only, not all of them. Found here are around 20,000 clones, about 87% of them singletons; the top ten hold around 13%. Sequenced material: CD8+ T cells from blood, taken before liver transplant. Receptors were obtained from a human donor who received a liver transplant. Both conserved end residues are part of each CDR3. The D gene is left open where the match is weak. Size is stated for part of the rows, as once, few or many counts, or as a class when the clone is expanded.

CDR3: CASSQGGASTQYF
DNA: TGCGCCAGCAGCCAAGGTGGAGCGTCGACGCAGTATTTT
D: -
V: TRBV4-1
size: -
J: TRBJ2-3

CDR3: CASSQAGGAQGNYGYTF
DNA: TGCGCCAGCAGCCAAGCGGGAGGCGCACAGGGGAACTATGGCTACACCTTC
D: TRBD1
V: TRBV4-1
size: -
J: TRBJ1-2

CDR3: CASSLGQDPYEQYF
DNA: TGTGCCAGCAGCTTAGGACAGGATCCCTACGAGCAGTACTTC
D: -
V: TRBV7-9
size: -
J: TRBJ2-7

CDR3: CSVPGQGSPGSPYGYTF
DNA: TGCAGCGTCCCGGGGCAGGGATCGCCCGGATCCCCCTATGGCTACACCTTC
D: -
V: TRBV29-1
size: -
J: TRBJ1-2

CDR3: CASSEGQGSYEQYF
DNA: TGTGCCAGCAGTGAAGGACAGGGCTCCTACGAGCAGTACTTC
D: TRBD1
V: TRBV6-1
size: -
J: TRBJ2-7

CDR3: CASSLPGNEQFF
DNA: TGCGCCAGCAGCTTACCGGGCAATGAGCAGTTCTTC
D: -
V: TRBV5-1
size: few
J: TRBJ2-1

CDR3: CASSLAGLAGGDTQYF
DNA: TGTGCCAGCAGCTTAGCGGGACTAGCGGGGGGAGATACGCAGTATTTT
D: TRBD2
V: TRBV7-9
size: -
J: TRBJ2-3

CDR3: CASSFRTGYEAFF
DNA: TGTGCCAGCAGCTTTAGGACAGGTTATGAAGCTTTCTTT
D: TRBD1
V: TRBV5-4
size: -
J: TRBJ1-1

CDR3: CASSLDSGRSYYGYTF
DNA: TGTGCCAGCAGTCTAGACTCGGGACGCAGCTACTATGGCTACACCTTC
D: -
V: TRBV28
size: -
J: TRBJ1-2

CDR3: CASSLERAGDGYTF
DNA: TGCGCCAGCAGCTTGGAAAGGGCCGGGGATGGCTACACCTTC
D: -
V: TRBV5-1
size: few
J: TRBJ1-2

CDR3: CASSLGGPPYEQYF
DNA: TGTGCCAGCAGCTTAGGAGGGCCTCCCTACGAGCAGTACTTC
D: -
V: TRBV11-2
size: -
J: TRBJ2-7

CDR3: CASSLYRFQETQYF
DNA: TGTGCCAGCAGCCTCTACAGATTCCAAGAGACCCAGTACTTC
D: -
V: TRBV11-2
size: -
J: TRBJ2-5

CDR3: CASSQVHSGGDEQFF
DNA: TGTGCCAGCAGCCAAGTACATTCCGGTGGTGATGAGCAGTTCTTC
D: -
V: TRBV14
size: few
J: TRBJ2-1

CDR3: CASSVLLAGDGELFF
DNA: TGTGCCAGCAGCGTCCTCCTAGCGGGAGACGGGGAGCTGTTTTTT
D: TRBD2
V: TRBV9
size: -
J: TRBJ2-2

CDR3: CASRSHPFRDRGSNEAFF
DNA: TGTGCCAGCAGATCCCACCCCTTCCGGGACAGGGGCTCGAATGAAGCTTTCTTT
D: TRBD1
V: TRBV11-2
size: -
J: TRBJ1-1

CDR3: CASSLAAGGTEAFF
DNA: TGTGCCAGCAGTTTAGCGGCGGGCGGCACTGAAGCTTTCTTT
D: -
V: TRBV27
size: -
J: TRBJ1-1

CDR3: CASSDPHRGQGHYEQYF
DNA: TGTGCCAGCAGCGACCCCCACCGGGGACAGGGGCACTACGAGCAGTACTTC
D: TRBD1
V: TRBV7-9
size: -
J: TRBJ2-7

CDR3: CASSPGLRSYNEQFF
DNA: TGTGCCAGCAGCCCGGGACTCCGCTCCTACAATGAGCAGTTCTTC
D: -
V: TRBV7-2
size: -
J: TRBJ2-1

CDR3: CASSPTSGRANEQFF
DNA: TGTGCCAGCAGCCCAACTAGCGGGAGGGCCAATGAGCAGTTCTTC
D: TRBD2
V: TRBV27
size: -
J: TRBJ2-1

CDR3: CASSPLPGQAGQPQHF
DNA: TGTGCCAGCAGCCCCCTTCCCGGACAGGCCGGTCAGCCCCAGCATTTT
D: TRBD1
V: TRBV28
size: -
J: TRBJ1-5

CDR3: CASNGQPDTEAFF
DNA: TGTGCCTCCAACGGACAGCCGGACACTGAAGCTTTCTTT
D: -
V: TRBV30
size: -
J: TRBJ1-1

CDR3: CASGLGDREMNTEAFF
DNA: TGTGCCAGCGGACTGGGGGACAGGGAGATGAACACTGAAGCTTTCTTT
D: TRBD1
V: TRBV28
size: -
J: TRBJ1-1

CDR3: CASSPTPVNTEAFF
DNA: TGTGCCAGCAGCCCCACTCCGGTGAACACTGAAGCTTTCTTT
D: -
V: TRBV7-6
size: -
J: TRBJ1-1

CDR3: CAWSVARNTEAFF
DNA: TGTGCCTGGAGTGTCGCCAGAAACACTGAAGCTTTCTTT
D: -
V: TRBV30
size: -
J: TRBJ1-1

CDR3: CASSLAGGLEQYF
DNA: TGTGCCAGCAGTTTAGCGGGAGGGTTAGAGCAGTACTTC
D: TRBD2
V: TRBV27
size: -
J: TRBJ2-7

CDR3: CASSPGSEQPEQFF
DNA: TGTGCCAGCAGCCCCGGGTCGGAGCAACCTGAGCAGTTCTTC
D: -
V: TRBV5-4
size: -
J: TRBJ2-1

CDR3: CAWTEVGVGTFYGYTF
DNA: TGTGCCTGGACGGAGGTTGGAGTCGGAACCTTCTATGGCTACACCTTC
D: -
V: TRBV30
size: few
J: TRBJ1-2

CDR3: CASSLAGGINEQFF
DNA: TGTGCCAGTAGTTTAGCGGGAGGGATCAATGAGCAGTTCTTC
D: TRBD2
V: TRBV19
size: -
J: TRBJ2-1

CDR3: CASSFTASTGELFF
DNA: TGCGCCAGCAGCTTCACGGCCTCCACCGGGGAGCTGTTTTTT
D: -
V: TRBV5-1
size: few
J: TRBJ2-2

CDR3: CASSSSGRSSYEQYF
DNA: TGTGCCAGCAGTTCTAGCGGAAGGAGCTCCTACGAGCAGTACTTC
D: TRBD2
V: TRBV6-6
size: -
J: TRBJ2-7

CDR3: CASSQESGTGSYEQYF
DNA: TGCGCCAGCAGCCAAGAGTCGGGGACAGGGTCCTACGAGCAGTACTTC
D: TRBD1
V: TRBV4-1
size: -
J: TRBJ2-7

CDR3: CASSPPDTGEKLFF
DNA: TGCGCCAGCAGCCCACCCGATACAGGGGAAAAACTGTTTTTT
D: -
V: TRBV4-3
size: -
J: TRBJ1-4

CDR3: CASSPWGGFLEQYF
DNA: TGTGCCAGCAGCCCCTGGGGCGGCTTTTTGGAGCAGTACTTC
D: -
V: TRBV13
size: -
J: TRBJ2-7

CDR3: CASRQETQYF
DNA: TGTGCCAGCAGGCAAGAGACCCAGTACTTC
D: -
V: TRBV2
size: -
J: TRBJ2-5

CDR3: CASSQNRGSYNEQFF
DNA: TGCGCCAGCAGCCAGAACAGGGGCTCCTACAATGAGCAGTTCTTC
D: TRBD1
V: TRBV4-1
size: once
J: TRBJ2-1

CDR3: CASSQGLAGANIQYF
DNA: TGTGCCAGCAGCCAAGGACTAGCGGGAGCGAACATTCAGTACTTC
D: TRBD2
V: TRBV7-9
size: -
J: TRBJ2-4

CDR3: CASSRGTSGRQTQYF
DNA: TGTGCCAGCAGTCGAGGGACTAGCGGGAGACAGACCCAGTACTTC
D: TRBD2
V: TRBV27
size: -
J: TRBJ2-5

CDR3: CASSQEWGQGFIGPQETQYF
DNA: TGCGCCAGCAGCCAAGAATGGGGACAGGGATTTATAGGCCCTCAAGAGACCCAGTACTTC
D: TRBD1
V: TRBV4-1
size: few
J: TRBJ2-5

CDR3: CASSQTGGPNYGYTF
DNA: TGTGCCAGCAGTCAGACAGGGGGACCGAACTATGGCTACACCTTC
D: TRBD1
V: TRBV28
size: -
J: TRBJ1-2

CDR3: CASSFYGRSYNEQFF
DNA: TGTGCCAGCAGTTTTTATGGACGGAGCTACAATGAGCAGTTCTTC
D: -
V: TRBV27
size: -
J: TRBJ2-1

CDR3: CASSLLYDREYEQYF
DNA: TGTGCCAGCAGCTTGCTTTACGACAGGGAGTACGAGCAGTACTTC
D: TRBD1
V: TRBV5-6
size: -
J: TRBJ2-7

CDR3: CASSGGGSGPEAFF
DNA: TGTGCCAGCAGTGGGGGGGGCAGTGGGCCCGAAGCTTTCTTT
D: -
V: TRBV2
size: -
J: TRBJ1-1

CDR3: CASSMKGGRTEAFF
DNA: TGTGCCAGTAGTATGAAGGGAGGAAGAACTGAAGCTTTCTTT
D: -
V: TRBV19
size: -
J: TRBJ1-1

CDR3: CASSIWADNQPQHF
DNA: TGTGCCAGTAGTATATGGGCGGACAATCAGCCCCAGCATTTT
D: -
V: TRBV19
size: -
J: TRBJ1-5

CDR3: CAVSQGRGQPQHF
DNA: TGTGCCGTCTCACAGGGAAGAGGCCAGCCCCAGCATTTT
D: -
V: TRBV19
size: -
J: TRBJ1-5

CDR3: CSVESAVDEQFF
DNA: TGCAGCGTTGAGTCGGCGGTGGATGAGCAGTTCTTC
D: -
V: TRBV29-1
size: few
J: TRBJ2-1

CDR3: CASSYSNTFYGYTF
DNA: TGTGCCAGCAGTTACTCGAACACCTTCTATGGCTACACCTTC
D: -
V: TRBV6-5
size: -
J: TRBJ1-2

CDR3: CASSLVGGRGPREAFF
DNA: TGTGCCAGCAGTTTAGTTGGTGGCCGGGGACCTCGGGAAGCTTTCTTT
D: -
V: TRBV28
size: -
J: TRBJ1-1

CDR3: CASSPPGGLPVTTEAFF
DNA: TGTGCCAGCTCACCACCTGGGGGTCTTCCCGTGACCACTGAAGCTTTCTTT
D: -
V: TRBV18
size: -
J: TRBJ1-1